This section outlines one TCR beta chain sequence together with its context. Antigen specificity is unknown. This specimen comes from a study of cytomegalovirus exposure and HLA in healthy donors. Study results and caveats: Accurate prediction of most subjects' HLA-A and HLA-B alleles from TCR beta sequences was reported.

In the PCR, 60 Vbeta and 13 Jbeta primers were used. The protocol was immunoSEQ multiplex PCR, while the TCRdb copy is restricted to in-frame clones and leaves out a portion. The repertoire holds about 150,000 clones, over 60% seen once, with 13% in the top ten. The CDR3 runs 15 residues. The ends lost 6 bases at V and 0 bases at J; junction bases unmatched: 4. Germline loops: CDR1 LNHDA, CDR2 SQIVND (reference sequence). V gene TRBV19 combines with J gene TRBJ2-4; 8 bases align to TRBD1. The TCR was taken from a man in his forties in good health and CMV-seropositive. Sequenced material: PBMCs. The CDR3 coding sequence is TGTGCCAGTAGAGGACAGGGTCTAGCCAAAAACATTCAGTACTTC. It codes for CASRGQGLAKNIQYF.